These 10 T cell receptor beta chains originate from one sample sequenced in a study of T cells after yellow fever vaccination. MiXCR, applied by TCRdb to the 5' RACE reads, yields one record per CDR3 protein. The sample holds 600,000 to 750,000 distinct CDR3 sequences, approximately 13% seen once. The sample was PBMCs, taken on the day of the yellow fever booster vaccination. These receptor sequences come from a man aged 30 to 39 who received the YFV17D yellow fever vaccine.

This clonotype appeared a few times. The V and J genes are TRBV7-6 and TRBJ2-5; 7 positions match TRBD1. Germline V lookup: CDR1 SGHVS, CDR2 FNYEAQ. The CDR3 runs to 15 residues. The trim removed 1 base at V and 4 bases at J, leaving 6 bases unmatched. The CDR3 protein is CASSLEGQSAETQYF. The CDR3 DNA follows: TGTGCCAGCAGCTTAGAGGGACAGTCGGCAGAGACCCAGTACTTC.

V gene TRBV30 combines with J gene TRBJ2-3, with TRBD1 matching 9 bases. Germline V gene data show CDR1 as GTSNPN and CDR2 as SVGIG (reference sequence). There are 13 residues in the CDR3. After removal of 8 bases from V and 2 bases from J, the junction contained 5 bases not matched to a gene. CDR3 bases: TGTGCCGCCTACAGGGGGCCCACAGATACGCAGTATTTT. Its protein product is CAAYRGPTDTQYF.

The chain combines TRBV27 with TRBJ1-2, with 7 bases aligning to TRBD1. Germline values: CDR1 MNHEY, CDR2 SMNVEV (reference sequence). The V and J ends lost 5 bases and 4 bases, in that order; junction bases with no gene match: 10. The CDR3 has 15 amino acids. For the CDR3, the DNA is TGTGCCAGCAGTACCCGACAGGGTACATTCTATGGCTACACCTTC. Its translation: CASSTRQGTFYGYTF.

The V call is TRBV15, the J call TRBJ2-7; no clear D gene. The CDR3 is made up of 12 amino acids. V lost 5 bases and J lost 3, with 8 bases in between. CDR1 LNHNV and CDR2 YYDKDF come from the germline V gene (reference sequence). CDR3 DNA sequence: TGTGCCACCAGCCGACCCCACTACGAGCAGTACTTC. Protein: CATSRPHYEQYF. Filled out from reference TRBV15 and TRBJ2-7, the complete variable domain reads DAMVIQNPRYQVTQFGKPVTLSCSQTLNHNVMYWYQQKSSQAPKLLFHYYDKDFNNEADTPDNFQSRRPNTSFCFLDIRSPGLGDTAMYLCATSRPHYEQYFGPGTRLTVT.

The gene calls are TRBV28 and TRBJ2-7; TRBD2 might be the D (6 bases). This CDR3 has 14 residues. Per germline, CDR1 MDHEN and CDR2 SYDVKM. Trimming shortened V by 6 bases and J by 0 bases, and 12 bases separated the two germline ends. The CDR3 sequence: CASRPGDRSYEQYF. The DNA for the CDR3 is TGTGCCAGCAGGCCGGGGGACCGCTCCTACGAGCAGTACTTC. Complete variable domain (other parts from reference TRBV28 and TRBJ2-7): DVKVTQSSRYLVKRTGEKVFLECVQDMDHENMFWYRQDPGLGLRLIYFSYDVKMKEKGDIPEGYSVSREKKERFSLILESASTNQTSMYLCASRPGDRSYEQYFGPGTRLTVT.

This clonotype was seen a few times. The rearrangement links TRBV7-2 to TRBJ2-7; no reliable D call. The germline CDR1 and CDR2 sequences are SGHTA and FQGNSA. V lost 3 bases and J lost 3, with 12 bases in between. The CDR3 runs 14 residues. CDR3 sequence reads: CASSFMANNYEQYF. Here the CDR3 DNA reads TGTGCCAGCAGCTTCATGGCTAATAACTACGAGCAGTACTTC. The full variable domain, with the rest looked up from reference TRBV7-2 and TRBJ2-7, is GAGVSQSPSNKVTEKGKDVELRCDPISGHTALYWYRQSLGQGLEFLIYFQGNSAPDKSGLPSDRFSAERTGGSVSTLTIQRTQQEDSAVYLCASSFMANNYEQYFGPGTRLTVT.

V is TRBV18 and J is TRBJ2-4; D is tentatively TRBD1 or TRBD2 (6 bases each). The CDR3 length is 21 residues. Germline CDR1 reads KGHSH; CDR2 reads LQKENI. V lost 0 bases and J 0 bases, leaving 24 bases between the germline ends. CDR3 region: CASSPPSKGGSKGGAKNIQYF. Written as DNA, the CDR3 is TGTGCCAGCTCACCACCATCTAAGGGCGGCTCTAAGGGGGGAGCCAAAAACATTCAGTACTTC.

The CDR3 loop is CASSQILVTEAFF. In nucleotides, the CDR3 is TGTGCCAGCAGCCAGATTTTAGTAACTGAAGCTTTCTTT. The chain joins TRBV14 to TRBJ1-1; D unresolved. CDR1 and CDR2 (germline): SGHDN, FVKESK. The CDR3 sequence is 13 residues long. V shed 3 bases and J shed 5 bases, with 10 bases lying between them. The whole variable domain, remainder taken from reference TRBV14 and TRBJ1-1, is EAGVTQFPSHSVIEKGQTVTLRCDPISGHDNLYWYRRVMGKEIKFLLHFVKESKQDESGMPNNRFLAERTGGTYSTLKVQPAELEDSGVYFCASSQILVTEAFFGQGTRLTVV.

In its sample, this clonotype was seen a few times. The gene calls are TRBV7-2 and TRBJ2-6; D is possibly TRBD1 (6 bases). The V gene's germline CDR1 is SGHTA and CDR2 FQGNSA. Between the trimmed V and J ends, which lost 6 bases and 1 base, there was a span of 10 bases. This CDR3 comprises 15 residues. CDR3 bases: TGTGCCAGCAGACAACAGGGATCTGGGGCCAACGTCCTGACTTTC. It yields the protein CASRQQGSGANVLTF. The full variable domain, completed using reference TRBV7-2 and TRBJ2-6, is GAGVSQSPSNKVTEKGKDVELRCDPISGHTALYWYRQSLGQGLEFLIYFQGNSAPDKSGLPSDRFSAERTGGSVSTLTIQRTQQEDSAVYLCASRQQGSGANVLTFGAGSRLTVL.

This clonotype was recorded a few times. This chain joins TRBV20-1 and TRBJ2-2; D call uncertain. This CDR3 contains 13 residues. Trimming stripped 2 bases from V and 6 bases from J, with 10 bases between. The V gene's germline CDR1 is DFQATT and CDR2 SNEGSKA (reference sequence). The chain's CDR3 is CSARTGGAGELFF. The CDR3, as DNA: TGCAGTGCTAGAACTGGTGGCGCCGGGGAGCTGTTTTTT.